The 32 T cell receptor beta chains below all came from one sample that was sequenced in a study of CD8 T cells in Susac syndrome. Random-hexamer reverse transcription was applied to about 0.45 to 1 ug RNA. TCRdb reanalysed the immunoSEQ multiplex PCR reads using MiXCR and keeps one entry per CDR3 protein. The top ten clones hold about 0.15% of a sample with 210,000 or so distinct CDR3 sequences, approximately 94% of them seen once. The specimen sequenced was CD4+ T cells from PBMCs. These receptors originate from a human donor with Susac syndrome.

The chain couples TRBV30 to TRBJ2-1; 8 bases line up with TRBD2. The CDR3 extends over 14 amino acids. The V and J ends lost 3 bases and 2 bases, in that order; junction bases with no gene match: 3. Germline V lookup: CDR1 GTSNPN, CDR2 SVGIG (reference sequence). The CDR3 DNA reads TGTGCCTGGAGCCGGGGGGGCCCCTACAATGAGCAGTTCTTC. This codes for CAWSRGGPYNEQFF.

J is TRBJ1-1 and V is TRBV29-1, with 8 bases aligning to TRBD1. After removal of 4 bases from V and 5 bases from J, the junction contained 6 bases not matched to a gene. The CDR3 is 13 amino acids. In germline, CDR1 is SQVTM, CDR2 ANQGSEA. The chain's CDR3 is CSVVSDRGTEAFF. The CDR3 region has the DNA TGCAGCGTTGTGAGCGACAGGGGTACTGAAGCTTTCTTT.

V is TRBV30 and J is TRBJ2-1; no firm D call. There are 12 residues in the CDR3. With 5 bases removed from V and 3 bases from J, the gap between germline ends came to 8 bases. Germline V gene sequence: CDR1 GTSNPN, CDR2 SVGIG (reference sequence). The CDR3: CAWSTDYNEQFF. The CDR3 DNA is TGTGCCTGGTCAACAGACTACAATGAGCAGTTCTTC.

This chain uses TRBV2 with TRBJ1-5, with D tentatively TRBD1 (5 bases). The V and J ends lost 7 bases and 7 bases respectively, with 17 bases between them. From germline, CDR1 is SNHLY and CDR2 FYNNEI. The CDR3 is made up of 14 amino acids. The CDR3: CASNLGTPGQPQHF. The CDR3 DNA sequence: TGTGCCAGCAACTTAGGGACTCCAGGGCAGCCCCAGCATTTT.

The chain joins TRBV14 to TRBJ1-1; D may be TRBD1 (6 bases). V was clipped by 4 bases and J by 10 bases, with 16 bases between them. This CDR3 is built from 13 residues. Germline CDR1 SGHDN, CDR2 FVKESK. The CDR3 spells CASSRGAGVVAFF. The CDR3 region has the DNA TGTGCCAGCAGCCGGGGGGCAGGGGTTGTAGCTTTCTTT.

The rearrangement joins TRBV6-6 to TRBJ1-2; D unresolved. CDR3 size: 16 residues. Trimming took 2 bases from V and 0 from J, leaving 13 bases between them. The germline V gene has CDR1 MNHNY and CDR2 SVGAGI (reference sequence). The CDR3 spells CASSYRPQRSNYGYTF. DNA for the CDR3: TGTGCCAGCAGTTACCGCCCCCAGAGATCTAACTATGGCTACACCTTC.

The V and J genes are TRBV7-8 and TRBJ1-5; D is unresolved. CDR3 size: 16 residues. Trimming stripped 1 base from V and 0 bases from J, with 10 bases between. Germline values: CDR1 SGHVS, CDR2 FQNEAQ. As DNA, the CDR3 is TGTGCCAGCAGCTTAGTCGGTGGGAATAGCAATCAGCCCCAGCATTTT. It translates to CASSLVGGNSNQPQHF.

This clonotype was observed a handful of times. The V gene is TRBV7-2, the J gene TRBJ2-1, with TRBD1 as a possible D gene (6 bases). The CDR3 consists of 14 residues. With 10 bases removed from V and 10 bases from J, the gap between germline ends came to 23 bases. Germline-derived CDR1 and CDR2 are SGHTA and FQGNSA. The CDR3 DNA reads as TGTGCCACCAGGTGGAGCAGGGGACATGGGGAGCAGTTCTTC. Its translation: CATRWSRGHGEQFF.

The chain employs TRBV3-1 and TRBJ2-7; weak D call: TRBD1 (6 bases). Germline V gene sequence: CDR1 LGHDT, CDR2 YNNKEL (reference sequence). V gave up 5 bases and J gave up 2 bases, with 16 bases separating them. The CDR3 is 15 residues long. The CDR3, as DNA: TGTGCCAGCAGCGGGCTAGACAGGTCCGCCTACGAGCAGTACTTC. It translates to CASSGLDRSAYEQYF.

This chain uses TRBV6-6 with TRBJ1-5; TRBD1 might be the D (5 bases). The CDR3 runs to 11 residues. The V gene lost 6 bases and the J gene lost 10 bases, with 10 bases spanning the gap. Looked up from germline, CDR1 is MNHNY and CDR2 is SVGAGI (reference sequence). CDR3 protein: CASRDTPPQHF. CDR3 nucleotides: TGTGCCAGCAGGGACACTCCCCCCCAGCATTTT.

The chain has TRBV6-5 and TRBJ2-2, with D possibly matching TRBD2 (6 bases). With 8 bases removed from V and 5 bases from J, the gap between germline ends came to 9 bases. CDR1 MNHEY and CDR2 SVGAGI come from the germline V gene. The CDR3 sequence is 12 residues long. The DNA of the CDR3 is TGTGCCAGCGACCGGGGGACCGGGGAGCTGTTTTTT. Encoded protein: CASDRGTGELFF.

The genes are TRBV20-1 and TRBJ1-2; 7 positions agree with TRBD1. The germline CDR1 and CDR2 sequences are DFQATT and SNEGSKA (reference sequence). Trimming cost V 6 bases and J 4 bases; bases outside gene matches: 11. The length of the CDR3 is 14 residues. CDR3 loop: CSARSPRDSYGYTF. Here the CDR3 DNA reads TGCAGTGCCAGGAGCCCCCGGGACAGCTATGGCTACACCTTC.

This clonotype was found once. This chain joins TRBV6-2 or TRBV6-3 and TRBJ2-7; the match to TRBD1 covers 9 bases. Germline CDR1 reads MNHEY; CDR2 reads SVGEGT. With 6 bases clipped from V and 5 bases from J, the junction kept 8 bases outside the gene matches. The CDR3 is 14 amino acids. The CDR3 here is CASRTGQGINEQYF. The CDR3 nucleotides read TGTGCCAGCAGAACCGGACAGGGGATTAACGAGCAGTACTTC.

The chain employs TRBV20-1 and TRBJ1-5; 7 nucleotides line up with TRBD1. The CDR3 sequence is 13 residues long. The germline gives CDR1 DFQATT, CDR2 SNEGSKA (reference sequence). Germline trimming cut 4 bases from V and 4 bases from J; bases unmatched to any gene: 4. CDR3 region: CSATGQENQPQHF. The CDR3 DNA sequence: TGCAGTGCTACCGGACAGGAGAATCAGCCCCAGCATTTT.

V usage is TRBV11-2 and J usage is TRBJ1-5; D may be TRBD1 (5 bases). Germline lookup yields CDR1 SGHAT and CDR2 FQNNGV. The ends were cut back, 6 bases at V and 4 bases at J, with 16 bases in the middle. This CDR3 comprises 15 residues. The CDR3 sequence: CASSTGTSENQPQHF. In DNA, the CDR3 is TGTGCCAGCAGTACCGGGACTTCCGAGAATCAGCCCCAGCATTTT.

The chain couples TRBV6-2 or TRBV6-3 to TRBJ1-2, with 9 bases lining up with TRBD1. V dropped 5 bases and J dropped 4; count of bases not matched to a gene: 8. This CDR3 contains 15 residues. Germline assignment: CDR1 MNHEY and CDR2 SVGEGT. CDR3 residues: CASSLLGQGSYGYTF. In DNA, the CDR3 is TGTGCCAGCAGTCTGTTGGGACAGGGATCCTATGGCTACACCTTC.

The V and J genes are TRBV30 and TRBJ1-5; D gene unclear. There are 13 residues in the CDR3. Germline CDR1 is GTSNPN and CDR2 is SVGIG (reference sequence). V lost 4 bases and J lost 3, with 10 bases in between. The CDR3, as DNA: TGTGCCTGGAATAGGGATGACAATCAGCCCCAGCATTTT. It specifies CAWNRDDNQPQHF.

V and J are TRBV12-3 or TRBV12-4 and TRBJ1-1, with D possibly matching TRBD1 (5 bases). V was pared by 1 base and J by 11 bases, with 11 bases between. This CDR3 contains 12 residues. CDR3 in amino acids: CASSLDGAGAFF. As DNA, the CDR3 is TGTGCCAGCAGTTTAGACGGGGCCGGGGCTTTCTTT.

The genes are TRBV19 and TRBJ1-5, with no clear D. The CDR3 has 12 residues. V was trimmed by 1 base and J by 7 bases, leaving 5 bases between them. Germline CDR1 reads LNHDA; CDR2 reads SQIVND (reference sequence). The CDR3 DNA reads TGTGCCAGTAGTATAGGGGAACAGCCCCAGCATTTT. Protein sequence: CASSIGEQPQHF.

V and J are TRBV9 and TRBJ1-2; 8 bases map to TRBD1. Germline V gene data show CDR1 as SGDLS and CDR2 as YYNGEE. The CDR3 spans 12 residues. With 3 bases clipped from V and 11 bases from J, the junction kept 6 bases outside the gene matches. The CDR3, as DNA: TGTGCCAGCAGCGGTATCGACAGGGGTTACACCTTC. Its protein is CASSGIDRGYTF.

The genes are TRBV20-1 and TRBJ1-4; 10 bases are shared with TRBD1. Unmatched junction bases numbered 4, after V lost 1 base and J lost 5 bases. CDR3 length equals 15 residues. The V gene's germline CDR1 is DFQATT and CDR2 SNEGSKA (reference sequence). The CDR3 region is CSARVPTGGNEKLFF. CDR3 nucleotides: TGCAGTGCTAGAGTTCCGACAGGGGGCAATGAAAAACTGTTTTTT.

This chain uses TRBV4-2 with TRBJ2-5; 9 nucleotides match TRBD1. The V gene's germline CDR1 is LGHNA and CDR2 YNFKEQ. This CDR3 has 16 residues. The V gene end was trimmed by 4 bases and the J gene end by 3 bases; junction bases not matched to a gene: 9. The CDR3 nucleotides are TGTGCCAGCAGCCCCCGGACGAGGGACAGGGAAGAGACCCAGTACTTC. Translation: CASSPRTRDREETQYF.

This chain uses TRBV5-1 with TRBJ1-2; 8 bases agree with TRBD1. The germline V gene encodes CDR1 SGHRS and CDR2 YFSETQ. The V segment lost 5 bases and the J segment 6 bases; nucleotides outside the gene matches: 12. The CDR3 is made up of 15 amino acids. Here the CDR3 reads CASRRRGQVADGYTF. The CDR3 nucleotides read TGCGCCAGCAGAAGGAGGGGACAGGTCGCAGATGGCTACACCTTC.

The CDR3 DNA reads as TGTGCCTGGATGTCAGGTCAGGGGATAAGTGGCTATGGCTACACCTTC. Its protein product is CAWMSGQGISGYGYTF. The rearrangement links TRBV30 to TRBJ1-2; tentative D call: TRBD1 (6 bases). The CDR3 is 16 residues long. Trimming took off 4 bases at V and 4 bases at J, with 22 bases between the two ends. The V gene's germline CDR1 is GTSNPN and CDR2 SVGIG (reference sequence).

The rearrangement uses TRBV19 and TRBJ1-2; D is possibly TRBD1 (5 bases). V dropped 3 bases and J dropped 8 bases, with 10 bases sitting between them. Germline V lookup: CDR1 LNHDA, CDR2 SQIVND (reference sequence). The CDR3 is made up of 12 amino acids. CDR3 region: CASSITGWGYTF. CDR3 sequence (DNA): TGTGCCAGTAGTATCACAGGCTGGGGCTACACCTTC.

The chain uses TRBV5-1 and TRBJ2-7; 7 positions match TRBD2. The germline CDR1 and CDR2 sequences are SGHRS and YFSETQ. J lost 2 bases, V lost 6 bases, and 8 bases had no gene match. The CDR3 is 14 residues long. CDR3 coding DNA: TGCGCCAGCATGCACCCCGGGGGGACCTACGAGCAGTACTTC. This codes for CASMHPGGTYEQYF.

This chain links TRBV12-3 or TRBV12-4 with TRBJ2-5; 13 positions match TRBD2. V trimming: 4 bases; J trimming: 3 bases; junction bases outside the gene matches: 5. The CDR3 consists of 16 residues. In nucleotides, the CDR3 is TGTGCCAGCAGTTCCCGACTAGCGGGGGGTAAAGAGACCCAGTACTTC. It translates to CASSSRLAGGKETQYF.

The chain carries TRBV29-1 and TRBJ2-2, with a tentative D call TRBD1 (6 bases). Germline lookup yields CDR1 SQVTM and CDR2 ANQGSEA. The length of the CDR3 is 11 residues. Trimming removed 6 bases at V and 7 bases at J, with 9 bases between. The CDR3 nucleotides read TGCAGCGTAGCGGACAGCGGGGAGCTGTTTTTT. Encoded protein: CSVADSGELFF.

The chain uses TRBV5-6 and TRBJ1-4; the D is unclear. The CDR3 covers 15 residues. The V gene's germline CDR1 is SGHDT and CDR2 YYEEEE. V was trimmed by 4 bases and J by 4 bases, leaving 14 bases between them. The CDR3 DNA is TGTGCCAGCAGCCATCGACTGGTGTTTAATGAAAAACTGTTTTTT. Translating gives CASSHRLVFNEKLFF. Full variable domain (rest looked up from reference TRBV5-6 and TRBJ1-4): DAGVTQSPTHLIKTRGQQVTLRCSPKSGHDTVSWYQQALGQGPQFIFQYYEEEERQRGNFPDRFSGHQFPNYSSELNVNALLLGDSALYLCASSHRLVFNEKLFFGSGTQLSVL.

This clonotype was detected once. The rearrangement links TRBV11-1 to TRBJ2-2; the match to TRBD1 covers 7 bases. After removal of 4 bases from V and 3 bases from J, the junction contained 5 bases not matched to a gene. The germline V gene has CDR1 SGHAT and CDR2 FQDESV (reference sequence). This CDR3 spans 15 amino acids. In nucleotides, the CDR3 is TGTGCCAGCAGCTCACGGACAGGATACACCGGGGAGCTGTTTTTT. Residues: CASSSRTGYTGELFF.

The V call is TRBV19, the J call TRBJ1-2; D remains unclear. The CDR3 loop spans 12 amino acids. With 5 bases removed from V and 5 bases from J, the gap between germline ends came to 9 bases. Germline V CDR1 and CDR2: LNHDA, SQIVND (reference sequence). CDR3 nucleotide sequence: TGTGCCAGTAGTCGCACAGCATATGGCTACACCTTC. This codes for CASSRTAYGYTF. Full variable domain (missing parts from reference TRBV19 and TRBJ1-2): DGGITQSPKYLFRKEGQNVTLSCEQNLNHDAMYWYRQDPGQGLRLIYYSQIVNDFQKGDIAEGYSVSREKKESFPLTVTSAQKNPTAFYLCASSRTAYGYTFGSGTRLTVV.

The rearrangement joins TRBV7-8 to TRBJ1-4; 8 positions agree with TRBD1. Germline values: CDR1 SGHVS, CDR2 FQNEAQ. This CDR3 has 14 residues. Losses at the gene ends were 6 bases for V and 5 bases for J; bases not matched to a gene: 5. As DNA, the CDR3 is TGTGCCAGCAGGGACAGGGAGGGGAATGAAAAACTGTTTTTT. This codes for CASRDREGNEKLFF.